A single sample gave rise to the 13 T cell receptor beta chains below, sequenced in a study of radiotherapy plus CTLA-4 blockade in lung cancer. Assay used: immunoSEQ multiplex PCR; TCRdb lists only in-frame clones, some missing. The repertoire has 90,000 to 95,000 clones, about 80% of them found once; the top ten carry around 0.9%. Sequenced material: peripheral blood, taken from a patient treated with radiotherapy plus ipilimumab. Receptors were obtained from a human donor with non-small cell lung cancer who had stable disease on radiotherapy plus ipilimumab.

The CDR3 reads CAWSVKAGLSSGNTIYF. CDR3 bases: TGTGCCTGGAGTGTAAAGGCAGGCCTTAGTTCTGGAAACACCATATATTTT. The chain combines TRBV30 with TRBJ1-3; D uncertain. V was trimmed by 0 bases and J by 1 base, leaving 16 bases between them. The germline CDR1 and CDR2 sequences are GTSNPN and SVGIG (reference sequence). The CDR3 has 17 amino acids.

The chain is built from TRBV27 and TRBJ1-4; D is ambiguous. The V and J ends lost 6 bases and 0 bases respectively, with 14 bases between them. Per the germline V gene, CDR1 is MNHEY and CDR2 is SMNVEV (reference sequence). The CDR3 has 16 residues. The CDR3 region has the DNA TGTGCCAGCAGCCTGACCAAGGTTGCAACTAATGAAAAACTGTTTTTT. The encoded protein is CASSLTKVATNEKLFF.

V usage is TRBV5-8 and J usage is TRBJ2-1; 7 nucleotides match TRBD1. V dropped 0 bases and J dropped 8; count of bases not matched to a gene: 8. This CDR3 comprises 15 residues. Per germline, CDR1 SGHTS and CDR2 YDEGEE. CDR3 sequence: CASSLVLRQGDEQFF. CDR3 in DNA: TGTGCCAGCAGCTTGGTCCTGCGGCAGGGGGATGAGCAGTTCTTC.

V is TRBV30 and J is TRBJ2-3; a possible D gene is TRBD2 (5 bases). Trimming pared 3 bases from V and 5 bases from J, leaving 9 bases between. The CDR3 runs to 12 residues. The germline V gene encodes CDR1 GTSNPN and CDR2 SVGIG (reference sequence). In DNA, the CDR3 is TGTGCCTGGAGCACGGGGAAAGATACGCAGTATTTT. Its protein product is CAWSTGKDTQYF.

The chain is built from TRBV11-2 and TRBJ2-7; D is unresolved. CDR3 size: 15 residues. V lost 5 bases and J lost 2, with 16 bases in between. Germline V gene lookup returns CDR1 SGHAT and CDR2 FQNNGV. The CDR3 spells CASSRSDANPYEQYF. The CDR3 DNA reads TGTGCCAGCAGCCGTAGTGATGCAAATCCCTACGAGCAGTACTTC.

The rearrangement uses TRBV18 and TRBJ1-1; D unclear. The CDR3 is made up of 13 amino acids. The V and J ends lost 1 base and 6 bases respectively, with 9 bases between them. Germline values: CDR1 KGHSH, CDR2 LQKENI. CDR3 DNA: TGTGCCAGCTCACCACAGTTGCTCGCTGAAGCTTTCTTT. As protein: CASSPQLLAEAFF.

The J gene is TRBJ2-7, the V gene TRBV28, with 7 bases fitting TRBD2. After removal of 4 bases from V and 0 bases from J, the junction contained 3 bases not matched to a gene. Germline V gene lookup returns CDR1 MDHEN and CDR2 SYDVKM. The CDR3 totals 14 residues. In DNA form, the CDR3 reads TGTGCCAGCAGTTCTGGCGGGAGCTCCTACGAGCAGTACTTC. It yields the protein CASSSGGSSYEQYF. The full variable domain, its missing parts supplied by reference TRBV28 and TRBJ2-7, is DVKVTQSSRYLVKRTGEKVFLECVQDMDHENMFWYRQDPGLGLRLIYFSYDVKMKEKGDIPEGYSVSREKKERFSLILESASTNQTSMYLCASSSGGSSYEQYFGPGTRLTVT.

CDR3 loop: CASSRDVNTGDEQFF. CDR3 in DNA: TGTGCCAGCAGTCGGGATGTCAATACCGGGGATGAGCAGTTCTTC. The chain has TRBV5-6 and TRBJ2-1; D perhaps matches TRBD2 (5 bases). CDR3 length equals 15 residues. Trimming left V 5 bases short and J 8 bases short, with 20 bases between. Germline CDR1 is SGHDT and CDR2 is YYEEEE.

The J gene is TRBJ1-4, the V gene TRBV7-9; TRBD1 matches at 7 bases. CDR1 is SEHNR and CDR2 is FQNEAQ in the germline V gene (reference sequence). Trimming removed 3 bases from V and 5 bases from J; junction bases left unmatched: 3. The CDR3 runs to 14 residues. The DNA for the CDR3 is TGTGCCAGCAGCTTCGGAGGGGGCAATGAAAAACTGTTTTTT. Protein: CASSFGGGNEKLFF.

The genes are TRBV5-1 and TRBJ1-1; D is uncertain. The CDR3 consists of 13 residues. Trimming took off 5 bases at V and 0 bases at J, with 8 bases between the two ends. Germline V gives CDR1 SGHRS, CDR2 YFSETQ. This chain's CDR3 is CASSVGMNTEAFF. The CDR3 DNA reads as TGCGCCAGCAGTGTGGGTATGAACACTGAAGCTTTCTTT.

The rearrangement joins TRBV9 to TRBJ1-1; no clear D. The CDR3 totals 13 residues. Germline V gene data show CDR1 as SGDLS and CDR2 as YYNGEE. Trimming cost V 2 bases and J 1 base, with 6 bases left between them. CDR3 amino acids: CASSVTPNTEAFF. DNA of the CDR3: TGTGCCAGCAGCGTTACGCCGAACACTGAAGCTTTCTTT.

J is TRBJ2-1 and V is TRBV28; 7 bases are a match to TRBD1. The V segment lost 6 bases and the J segment 0 bases; nucleotides outside the gene matches: 14. The germline CDR1 and CDR2 sequences are MDHEN and SYDVKM. CDR3 size: 18 residues. This CDR3 reads CASSRIYRGPNSYNEQFF. CDR3 nucleotide sequence: TGTGCCAGCAGCCGAATATACAGGGGCCCTAACTCCTACAATGAGCAGTTCTTC.

The table lists this clone with a count of one. V usage is TRBV18 and J usage is TRBJ1-5; D is undetermined. CDR1 is KGHSH and CDR2 is LQKENI in the germline V gene. Trimming cost V 3 bases and J 0 bases, with 9 bases left between them. The CDR3 has 15 amino acids. CDR3 loop: CASSPAGRSNQPQHF. In DNA form, the CDR3 reads TGTGCCAGCTCACCCGCTGGGCGTAGCAATCAGCCCCAGCATTTT. The full variable domain, with the rest looked up from reference TRBV18 and TRBJ1-5, is NAGVMQNPRHLVRRRGQEARLRCSPMKGHSHVYWYRQLPEEGLKFMVYLQKENIIDESGMPKERFSAEFPKEGPSILRIQQVVRGDSAAYFCASSPAGRSNQPQHFGDGTRLSIL.